The 9 T cell receptor beta chains below come from one sample, sequenced in a study of blood T cell repertoires in COVID-19. TCRdb's table, derived via immunoSEQ multiplex PCR, lists solely in-frame clones and lacks some. The data contain approximately 240,000 clones, around four fifths of them singletons. Sequencing was carried out using peripheral blood. Every receptor here comes from a woman of 80 years or more with active or convalescent COVID-19.

CDR3 amino acids: CASSHRTGTNTEAFF. In DNA form, the CDR3 reads TGTGCCAGCTCACATAGGACAGGGACGAACACTGAAGCTTTCTTT. The gene calls are TRBV18 and TRBJ1-1, with 8 bases lining up with TRBD1. V gave up 4 bases and J gave up 1 base; unmatched junction bases: 5. This CDR3 region has 15 residues. Germline V gives CDR1 KGHSH, CDR2 LQKENI.

The V and J genes are TRBV6-2 or TRBV6-3 and TRBJ2-2; the D gene is possibly TRBD1 (5 bases). CDR3 size: 16 residues. Trimming took off 2 bases at V and 0 bases at J, with 10 bases between the two ends. CDR1 is MNHEY, CDR2 SVGEGT, per germline. CDR3: CASSYGATANTGELFF. CDR3 nucleotide sequence: TGTGCCAGCAGTTACGGGGCTACAGCGAACACCGGGGAGCTGTTTTTT.

This clone showed up just once. This chain links TRBV12-2 with TRBJ2-1; TRBD2 was called by the table and not checked on the DNA. TRBV12-2 is termed a pseudogene. The CDR3 length is 17 residues. The CDR3 is CASRLGSLLAAYNEQFF. DNA of the CDR3: TGTGCAAGTCGCTTAGGTTCCCTCCTAGCGGCTTACAATGAGCAGTTCTTC.

The CDR3 here is CSASMRGHYGYTF. CDR3 in DNA: TGCAGTGCTAGTATGCGGGGGCACTATGGCTACACCTTC. The chain is built from TRBV20-1 and TRBJ1-2, with D maybe TRBD1 (6 bases). CDR3 length: 13 amino acids. V dropped 3 bases and J dropped 3 bases, with 11 bases sitting between them. Germline CDR1 reads DFQATT; CDR2 reads SNEGSKA (reference sequence).

The chain carries TRBV6-2 or TRBV6-3 and TRBJ2-2, with D uncertain. This CDR3 is 16 amino acids long. With 5 bases removed from V and 2 bases from J, the gap between germline ends came to 15 bases. The germline V gene encodes CDR1 MNHEY and CDR2 SVGEGT. In DNA form, the CDR3 reads TGTGCCAGCAGTAAGTGGTTAAACAGCAACACCGGGGAGCTGTTTTTT. This codes for CASSKWLNSNTGELFF.

The rearrangement uses TRBV10-3 and TRBJ2-3, with 10 bases aligning to TRBD1. The V gene's germline CDR1 is ENHRY and CDR2 SYGVKD. Unmatched junction bases numbered 2, after V lost 6 bases and J lost 2 bases. CDR3 length: 14 amino acids. This CDR3 reads CAIRGTGVTDTQYF. CDR3 in DNA: TGTGCCATCAGGGGGACAGGGGTCACAGATACGCAGTATTTT.

The CDR3 DNA is TGCGCCAGCAGCTCCTTAGAGACAGGGAACAATGAGCAGTTCTTC. It specifies CASSSLETGNNEQFF. The chain recombines TRBV5-1 with TRBJ2-1, with 7 bases that match TRBD1. The CDR3 totals 15 residues. CDR1 SGHRS and CDR2 YFSETQ come from the germline V gene. J lost 5 bases, V lost 3 bases, and 8 bases had no gene match.

The chain combines TRBV30 with TRBJ1-1; D is unresolved. The CDR3 has 13 amino acids. Trimming took off 0 bases at V and 3 bases at J, with 8 bases between the two ends. CDR1 is GTSNPN, CDR2 SVGIG, per germline (reference sequence). CDR3 protein: CAWSVPGYTEAFF. The CDR3, as DNA: TGTGCCTGGAGTGTACCAGGATACACTGAAGCTTTCTTT.

This clone occurred a few times. The chain combines TRBV3-1 (or the pseudogene TRBV3-2) with TRBJ2-5; a possible D gene is TRBD1 (6 bases). Germline V gives CDR1 LGHDT, CDR2 YNNKEL (reference sequence). Trimming stripped 8 bases from V and 1 base from J, with 14 bases between. This CDR3 spans 14 amino acids. The DNA for the CDR3 is TGTGCCAGCGTCAAGAGGGGGTTCCAAGAGACCCAGTACTTC. Its protein product is CASVKRGFQETQYF.